A selection of T cell receptor beta chains follows, all from one sample in a study of T cell repertoires in cytomegalovirus infection. Their antigens are not known. TCRdb re-derived calls from the reads in MiXCR, one entry per CDR3 protein. The sample has about 500,000 distinct CDR3 sequences, around a third seen once; the top ten hold under 20%. The sequencing here drew on cultured PBMCs, taken from culture after CMV antigen stimulation. These receptors were taken from a human donor in good health (CMV status not recorded). Some clones in this sample may be carry-over from other donors' samples. The CDR3 runs from the conserved cysteine through the conserved F or W. Fields, in order: V gene, clone size, D gene, J gene, CDR3 protein, CDR3 DNA. A D gene is named only where the DNA matches it firmly. Rows may omit the clone size; those that give it use once, few, many or a size class.

v_call: TRBV30; clone_size: few; d_call: NA; j_call: TRBJ2-7; cdr3_aa: CAWRVQGYEQYF; cdr3_nt: TGTGCCTGGCGGGTGCAGGGCTACGAGCAGTACTTC
v_call: TRBV6-8; clone_size: NA; d_call: TRBD1; j_call: TRBJ1-5; cdr3_aa: CASSSTGGFYEPQHF; cdr3_nt: TGTGCCAGCAGTTCGACAGGGGGTTTCTATGAGCCCCAGCATTTT
v_call: TRBV7-6; clone_size: few; d_call: NA; j_call: TRBJ1-1; cdr3_aa: CASSFFLGAEAFF; cdr3_nt: TGTGCCAGCAGCTTTTTTTTGGGGGCTGAAGCTTTCTTT
v_call: TRBV28; clone_size: NA; d_call: NA; j_call: TRBJ1-2; cdr3_aa: CASSPQFYGYTF; cdr3_nt: TGTGCCAGCAGTCCTCAGTTCTATGGCTACACCTTC
v_call: TRBV7-2; clone_size: many; d_call: NA; j_call: TRBJ2-6; cdr3_aa: CASRTGATGANVLTF; cdr3_nt: TGTGCCAGCAGAACTGGGGCGACTGGGGCCAACGTCCTGACTTTC
v_call: TRBV7-2; clone_size: few; d_call: TRBD1; j_call: TRBJ1-6; cdr3_aa: CASSFSGTASPLHF; cdr3_nt: TGTGCCAGCAGCTTTTCTGGGACAGCATCACCCCTCCACTTT
v_call: TRBV10-3; clone_size: NA; d_call: NA; j_call: TRBJ2-1; cdr3_aa: CAISDSRGDEQFF; cdr3_nt: TGTGCCATCAGTGACTCGAGGGGGGATGAGCAGTTCTTC
v_call: TRBV27; clone_size: NA; d_call: NA; j_call: TRBJ1-4; cdr3_aa: CASARVTNEKLFF; cdr3_nt: TGTGCCAGTGCCAGGGTCACTAATGAAAAACTGTTTTTT
v_call: TRBV20-1; clone_size: NA; d_call: NA; j_call: TRBJ2-7; cdr3_aa: CSARVGQTYEQYF; cdr3_nt: TGCAGTGCTAGAGTAGGTCAGACCTACGAGCAGTACTTC
v_call: TRBV12-3/TRBV12-4; clone_size: few; d_call: NA; j_call: TRBJ1-6; cdr3_aa: CASRIQMGDSPLHF; cdr3_nt: TGTGCCAGCAGGATTCAGATGGGGGACTCACCCCTCCACTTT
v_call: TRBV7-9; clone_size: NA; d_call: NA; j_call: TRBJ1-1; cdr3_aa: CASSFYQTLGTEAFF; cdr3_nt: TGTGCCAGCAGCTTCTACCAAACGCTGGGCACTGAAGCTTTCTTT
v_call: TRBV7-8; clone_size: few; d_call: NA; j_call: TRBJ1-4; cdr3_aa: CASSWVRGRVATNEKLFF; cdr3_nt: TGTGCCAGCAGCTGGGTTCGGGGACGCGTTGCAACTAATGAAAAACTGTTTTTT
v_call: TRBV11-2; clone_size: NA; d_call: TRBD1; j_call: TRBJ2-5; cdr3_aa: CASSSRTGGQETQYF; cdr3_nt: TGTGCCAGCAGCTCGCGGACAGGGGGCCAAGAGACCCAGTACTTC
v_call: TRBV7-2; clone_size: many; d_call: TRBD1; j_call: TRBJ2-1; cdr3_aa: CASSLWTDRVVGNEQFF; cdr3_nt: TGTGCCAGCAGCTTATGGACAGACAGGGTGGTAGGAAATGAGCAGTTCTTC
v_call: TRBV6-1; clone_size: NA; d_call: NA; j_call: TRBJ1-5; cdr3_aa: CASSEARGLLPQPQHF; cdr3_nt: TGTGCCAGCAGTGAAGCCCGGGGATTGCTGCCCCAGCCCCAGCATTTT
v_call: TRBV4-2; clone_size: few; d_call: TRBD2; j_call: TRBJ2-3; cdr3_aa: CASSQARLAASTDTQYF; cdr3_nt: TGTGCCAGCAGCCAAGCCCGACTAGCGGCTAGCACAGATACGCAGTATTTT
v_call: TRBV7-2; clone_size: many; d_call: TRBD1; j_call: TRBJ2-7; cdr3_aa: CASSSPMGQPYEQYF; cdr3_nt: TGTGCCAGCAGCTCCCCAATGGGACAGCCTTACGAGCAGTACTTC
v_call: TRBV10-3; clone_size: NA; d_call: NA; j_call: TRBJ1-1; cdr3_aa: CAISESFGGEAFF; cdr3_nt: TGTGCCATCAGTGAGTCCTTCGGGGGAGAAGCTTTCTTT
v_call: TRBV10-3; clone_size: few; d_call: NA; j_call: TRBJ1-5; cdr3_aa: CAISGGNQPQHF; cdr3_nt: TGTGCCATCAGTGGGGGCAATCAGCCCCAGCATTTT
v_call: TRBV7-7; clone_size: NA; d_call: TRBD2; j_call: TRBJ2-5; cdr3_aa: CASSYRLAGGPLIQETQYF; cdr3_nt: TGTGCCAGCAGCTACCGTTTAGCGGGAGGGCCGTTGATACAAGAGACCCAGTACTTC
v_call: TRBV28; clone_size: few; d_call: NA; j_call: TRBJ2-7; cdr3_aa: CASSPQGWVREQYF; cdr3_nt: TGTGCCAGCAGTCCCCAAGGTTGGGTGAGGGAGCAGTACTTC
v_call: TRBV27; clone_size: NA; d_call: NA; j_call: TRBJ2-5; cdr3_aa: CASTRSPEETQYF; cdr3_nt: TGTGCCAGCACGAGATCACCCGAGGAGACCCAGTACTTC
v_call: TRBV12-3/TRBV12-4; clone_size: NA; d_call: NA; j_call: TRBJ2-7; cdr3_aa: CASSLDTHYEQYF; cdr3_nt: TGTGCCAGCAGTTTGGACACACACTACGAGCAGTACTTC
v_call: TRBV7-8; clone_size: NA; d_call: NA; j_call: TRBJ1-6; cdr3_aa: CASSLFFRENSPLHF; cdr3_nt: TGTGCCAGCAGCTTATTCTTCAGGGAGAATTCACCCCTCCACTTT
v_call: TRBV4-3; clone_size: NA; d_call: NA; j_call: TRBJ2-6; cdr3_aa: CASSQSSPGAQGANVLTF; cdr3_nt: TGCGCCAGCAGCCAATCTAGCCCGGGGGCGCAGGGGGCCAACGTCCTGACTTTC
v_call: TRBV7-2; clone_size: NA; d_call: TRBD1; j_call: TRBJ2-5; cdr3_aa: CASSSPSLTGGLQETQYF; cdr3_nt: TGTGCCAGCAGCTCTCCGTCTTTGACAGGGGGCCTACAAGAGACCCAGTACTTC
v_call: TRBV19; clone_size: NA; d_call: NA; j_call: TRBJ1-1; cdr3_aa: CASTPGGENTEAFF; cdr3_nt: TGTGCCAGTACCCCGGGAGGGGAGAACACTGAAGCTTTCTTT
v_call: TRBV20-1; clone_size: few; d_call: NA; j_call: TRBJ1-1; cdr3_aa: CSATYPGATEAFF; cdr3_nt: TGCAGTGCTACTTATCCAGGGGCCACTGAAGCTTTCTTT
v_call: TRBV6-6; clone_size: NA; d_call: TRBD2; j_call: TRBJ2-3; cdr3_aa: CATATSASTDTQYF; cdr3_nt: TGTGCCACCGCGACTAGCGCGAGCACAGATACGCAGTATTTT
v_call: TRBV5-1; clone_size: few; d_call: NA; j_call: TRBJ2-2; cdr3_aa: CASSFITRSAGELFF; cdr3_nt: TGCGCCAGCAGCTTCATAACTCGCTCTGCCGGGGAGCTGTTTTTT
v_call: TRBV7-6; clone_size: few; d_call: TRBD2; j_call: TRBJ2-5; cdr3_aa: CASSLAPGLDLEETQYF; cdr3_nt: TGTGCCAGCAGCTTAGCCCCGGGACTAGATTTGGAAGAGACCCAGTACTTC
v_call: TRBV7-9; clone_size: NA; d_call: NA; j_call: TRBJ1-2; cdr3_aa: CASSAADSSFYGYTF; cdr3_nt: TGTGCCAGCAGCGCGGCGGACAGCTCTTTCTATGGCTACACCTTC
v_call: TRBV7-2; clone_size: many; d_call: TRBD1; j_call: TRBJ2-5; cdr3_aa: CASSLVPGGMGETQYF; cdr3_nt: TGTGCCAGCAGCTTAGTGCCAGGGGGAATGGGAGAGACCCAGTACTTC
v_call: TRBV7-3; clone_size: few; d_call: TRBD1; j_call: TRBJ2-7; cdr3_aa: CASSETGQEQYF; cdr3_nt: TGTGCCAGCAGCGAGACAGGGCAGGAGCAGTACTTC
v_call: TRBV7-4; clone_size: few; d_call: NA; j_call: TRBJ1-1; cdr3_aa: CASSLGEVTEAFF; cdr3_nt: TGTGCCAGCAGCTTAGGGGAGGTGACTGAAGCTTTCTTT
v_call: TRBV6-2/TRBV6-3; clone_size: few; d_call: NA; j_call: TRBJ2-1; cdr3_aa: CASSSRTVRNEQFF; cdr3_nt: TGTGCCAGCAGTTCTCGGACAGTTCGGAATGAGCAGTTCTTC
v_call: TRBV6-2/TRBV6-3; clone_size: NA; d_call: NA; j_call: TRBJ2-3; cdr3_aa: CASSTTRGTDTQYF; cdr3_nt: TGTGCCAGCAGTACCACCAGGGGCACAGATACGCAGTATTTT
v_call: TRBV7-8; clone_size: NA; d_call: TRBD2; j_call: TRBJ2-7; cdr3_aa: CASSLAPAGDYEQYF; cdr3_nt: TGTGCCAGCAGCTTAGCGCCAGCGGGAGACTACGAGCAGTACTTC
v_call: TRBV7-2; clone_size: NA; d_call: TRBD1; j_call: TRBJ1-2; cdr3_aa: CASSLAPGGGGYTF; cdr3_nt: TGTGCCAGCAGCTTAGCCCCAGGGGGGGGGGGCTACACCTTC
v_call: TRBV19; clone_size: NA; d_call: TRBD1; j_call: TRBJ1-2; cdr3_aa: CASSTGTGGRPNYGYTF; cdr3_nt: TGTGCCAGTAGTACCGGGACAGGGGGCCGCCCTAACTATGGCTACACCTTC
v_call: TRBV18; clone_size: NA; d_call: NA; j_call: TRBJ2-1; cdr3_aa: CASSPPGQGGYNEQFF; cdr3_nt: TGTGCCAGCTCACCACCTGGTCAGGGGGGCTACAATGAGCAGTTCTTC
v_call: TRBV4-3; clone_size: few; d_call: NA; j_call: TRBJ2-3; cdr3_aa: CASSRTQASTASTDTQYF; cdr3_nt: TGCGCCAGCAGCCGGACCCAGGCATCGACAGCAAGCACAGATACGCAGTATTTT
v_call: TRBV6-2/TRBV6-3; clone_size: few; d_call: TRBD1; j_call: TRBJ2-1; cdr3_aa: CASAIQGARNEQFF; cdr3_nt: TGTGCCAGCGCAATTCAGGGGGCGCGGAATGAGCAGTTCTTC
v_call: TRBV6-2/TRBV6-3; clone_size: NA; d_call: NA; j_call: TRBJ2-1; cdr3_aa: CASSYSSGWLNEQFF; cdr3_nt: TGTGCCAGCAGTTACAGCTCGGGCTGGCTCAATGAGCAGTTCTTC
v_call: TRBV2; clone_size: few; d_call: NA; j_call: TRBJ1-5; cdr3_aa: CASGLSLSNQPQHF; cdr3_nt: TGTGCCAGCGGACTGAGCTTAAGCAATCAGCCCCAGCATTTT
v_call: TRBV12-3/TRBV12-4; clone_size: NA; d_call: NA; j_call: TRBJ2-6; cdr3_aa: CASSPRLPGISGANVLTF; cdr3_nt: TGTGCCAGCAGCCCCCGGCTTCCTGGGATTTCTGGGGCCAACGTCCTGACTTTC
v_call: TRBV7-7; clone_size: NA; d_call: NA; j_call: TRBJ2-5; cdr3_aa: CASSTDSQETQYF; cdr3_nt: TGTGCTAGCAGCACCGACAGTCAAGAGACCCAGTACTTC
v_call: TRBV20-1; clone_size: NA; d_call: TRBD1; j_call: TRBJ1-4; cdr3_aa: CSARPAGGGEKLFF; cdr3_nt: TGCAGTGCTAGACCGGCAGGGGGAGGCGAAAAACTGTTTTTT
v_call: TRBV19; clone_size: once; d_call: TRBD2; j_call: TRBJ2-3; cdr3_aa: CASSMELAGRTQYF; cdr3_nt: TGTGCCAGTAGTATGGAACTAGCGGGACGTACGCAGTATTTT
v_call: TRBV12-3/TRBV12-4; clone_size: NA; d_call: NA; j_call: TRBJ2-5; cdr3_aa: CASSFYQERVVTQYF; cdr3_nt: TGTGCCAGCAGTTTTTATCAGGAAAGAGTCGTGACCCAGTACTTC